This is a list of T cell receptor beta chains from one sample in a study of a mutant IDH1 vaccine in newly diagnosed glioma. TCRdb's copy holds only in-frame clones and misses some; the assay was immunoSEQ multiplex PCR. Among around 30,000 clones, around nine tenths were seen once, and the ten largest hold around 12%. No cognate antigen is known for these TCRs. The starting material was PBMCs, obtained from a glioma patient whose treatment included an IDH1 peptide vaccine. The receptors were gathered from a woman in her 30s with glioma. CDR3s include the opening cysteine and the closing phenylalanine or tryptophan. The D gene is left open where the match is weak. Part of the rows lack a size; the others show once, few, many or a class for expanded clones.

clone_size d_call j_call v_call cdr3_nt cdr3_aa
few TRBD1 TRBJ1-4 TRBV2 TGTGCCAGCATCCGCAGTCGGGACAGCGGTCCTGAAAAACTGTTTTTT CASIRSRDSGPEKLFF
few . TRBJ1-4 TRBV4-2 TGTGCCAGCAGCCAGACCCCGGTCGGACTGTTTTTT CASSQTPVGLFF
. . TRBJ1-1 TRBV10-3 TGTGCCATCAGTGAAAGAGACAGCACTGAAGCTTTCTTT CAISERDSTEAFF
. TRBD1 TRBJ2-7 TRBV18 TGTGCCAGCTCACCAATTGACAGGGGGATGTCCTACGAGCAGTACTTC CASSPIDRGMSYEQYF
. . TRBJ1-5 TRBV10-3 TGTGCCACCCAGGACATCAATCAGCCCCAGCATTTT CATQDINQPQHF
. . TRBJ2-1 TRBV7-2 TGTGCCAGCAGCTTAGATCAAGGTGGGGGCACCTACAATGAGCAGTTCTTC CASSLDQGGGTYNEQFF
. TRBD1 TRBJ1-2 TRBV2 TGTGCCAGCAGTGAAGCTGGACCCTGGCAGGGGGGATCGTCTGGCTACACCTTC CASSEAGPWQGGSSGYTF
. . TRBJ2-5 TRBV14 TGTGCCAGCAGCCAAGATCGGGACCCAACGGAGACCCAGTACTTC CASSQDRDPTETQYF
. . TRBJ1-1 TRBV18 TGTGCCAGCTCACCGGGACCGTACGAAGCTTTCTTT CASSPGPYEAFF
. TRBD1 TRBJ1-2 TRBV19 TGTGCCAGTAGCTCTCGGGGACAGCTTTATGGCTACACCTTC CASSSRGQLYGYTF
. TRBD1 TRBJ1-1 TRBV5-6 TGTGCCAGCAGCCCCCCGACAGGGGGCACTGAAGCTTTCTTT CASSPPTGGTEAFF
once TRBD2 TRBJ2-3 TRBV6-5 TGTGCCAGCAGTTACGAGGTTAGCGGGGGTTTGGATACGCAGTATTTT CASSYEVSGGLDTQYF
. . TRBJ1-2 TRBV4-1 TGCGCCAGCAGCCATTCTTTATACCAGACCGCCGGTTCCTATGGCTACACCTTC CASSHSLYQTAGSYGYTF
. . TRBJ1-2 TRBV7-9 TGTGCCAGCAGCCCACGGCCGGACATGAACTATGGCTACACCTTC CASSPRPDMNYGYTF
. . TRBJ2-7 TRBV29-1 TGCAGCGCCGGTGGCCAGCCTTACGAGCAGTACTTC CSAGGQPYEQYF
. . TRBJ1-1 TRBV29-1 TGCAGCGCCCAGGAGTCGGGCACTGAAGCTTTCTTT CSAQESGTEAFF
. TRBD1 TRBJ1-4 TRBV19 TGTGCCAGCAGGGGGAACGATGAAAAACTGTTTTTT CASRGNDEKLFF
. . TRBJ2-7 TRBV5-4 TGTGCCAGCAGCTTCGGGGACTCCTACGAGCAGTACTTC CASSFGDSYEQYF
. TRBD1 TRBJ1-4 TRBV10-3 TGTGCCATCAGGAGGGGACAGACCATTGCAACTAATGAAAAACTGTTTTTT CAIRRGQTIATNEKLFF
. . TRBJ1-1 TRBV18 TGTGCCAGCTCACCACCGGGACTCCCTGGGGGCACTGAAGCTTTCTTT CASSPPGLPGGTEAFF
once . TRBJ1-4 TRBV5-6 TGTGCCAGCAGCTTGGAACCCCTAGAAAAACTGTTTTTT CASSLEPLEKLFF
. . TRBJ1-2 TRBV28 TGTGCCAGCAGTTTATTTGACAGATCCGGCTACACCTTC CASSLFDRSGYTF
few . TRBJ1-5 TRBV18 TGTGCCAGCTCACCGTCGGCCGGGGGCCAGCCCCAGCATTTT CASSPSAGGQPQHF
. . TRBJ2-7 TRBV2 TGTGCCAGCAGTAACTACACGAGCTCCTACGAGCAGTACTTC CASSNYTSSYEQYF
. . TRBJ1-5 TRBV7-6 TGTGCCAGCAGCTCAACCCCCGGGACTCGTGCGGGGTCGCCCCAGCATTTT CASSSTPGTRAGSPQHF
. TRBD1 TRBJ1-2 TRBV7-9 TGTGCCAGCAGCTTATTGGACAGGGTAAGCCTATATGGCTACACCTTC CASSLLDRVSLYGYTF
. . TRBJ1-5 TRBV10-1 TGCGCCAGCAGAAGGCGGTGTAGCAATCAGCCCCAGCATTTT CASRRRCSNQPQHF
. . TRBJ2-6 TRBV10-3 TGTGCCATCAGTGATTACCGGGTCGGAGGGGCCAACGTCCTGACTTTC CAISDYRVGGANVLTF
once TRBD1 TRBJ2-7 TRBV6-1 TGTGCCACAACCGACAGGGAAAACTACGAGCAGTACTTC CATTDRENYEQYF
. TRBD2 TRBJ2-5 TRBV5-1 TGCGCCAGCGCCACTAGCGGGTGGTCGGAGACCCAGTACTTC CASATSGWSETQYF
. . TRBJ1-4 TRBV7-7 TGTGCTAGCAGCCCGACCGGCTCGCCTAATGAAAAACTGTTTTTT CASSPTGSPNEKLFF
. . TRBJ1-2 TRBV6-5 TGTGCCAGCAGTCCCGACATGGGGGGAGGCTACACCTTC CASSPDMGGGYTF
. . TRBJ2-7 TRBV9 TGTGCCAGCACCGAGGGGGTTGAGGGGAGCGAGCAGTACTTC CASTEGVEGSEQYF
. TRBD2 TRBJ2-2 TRBV30 TGTGCCTGGAGGGACCCGATAGGGAGGGGCACCGGGGAGCTGTTTTTT CAWRDPIGRGTGELFF
. . TRBJ1-6 TRBV25-1 TGTGCCAGCAGTGAATGGGGCAGGGGCGGCAATTCACCCCTCCACTTT CASSEWGRGGNSPLHF
. . TRBJ2-1 TRBV5-1 TGCGCCAGCAGCTTGGATTGGGCAAGTAGGGCCTACAATGAGCAGTTCTTC CASSLDWASRAYNEQFF
. TRBD1 TRBJ1-2 TRBV9 TGTGCCAGCAGCGTAGGGACAGGGGGTACCTATGGCTACACCTTC CASSVGTGGTYGYTF
. . TRBJ1-5 TRBV29-1 TGCAGCGTCCGGCGGGATAGCAATCAGCCCCAGCATTTT CSVRRDSNQPQHF
. . TRBJ2-7 TRBV4-1 TGCGCCAGCAGCCAAGCGGAAAGTTATCAGTACGAGCAGTACTTC CASSQAESYQYEQYF
. . TRBJ2-3 TRBV5-1 TGCGCCAGCAGCTTGGAGGCAGATACGCAGTATTTT CASSLEADTQYF
. . TRBJ2-2 TRBV5-1 TGCGCCAGCAGTCTGAGTATCGCGAACACCGGGGAGCTGTTTTTT CASSLSIANTGELFF
once . TRBJ1-1 TRBV6-6 TGTGCCAGCAGTTACTCGAATGAAGGAGACACTGAAGCTTTCTTT CASSYSNEGDTEAFF
. TRBD1 TRBJ2-4 TRBV5-6 TGTGCCAGCAGCTTGCAGGGGGCGAACATTCAGTACTTC CASSLQGANIQYF
. . TRBJ2-7 TRBV10-3 TGTGCCATCAGTGTTGACAGTGAGTCCTACGAGCAGTACTTC CAISVDSESYEQYF
. . TRBJ1-2 TRBV9 TGTGCCAGCAGCGTAGCTAACAGGGACTATGGCTACACCTTC CASSVANRDYGYTF
. TRBD1 TRBJ2-7 TRBV25-1 TGTGCCAGCACCAGGGGGTACGAGCAGTACTTC CASTRGYEQYF
. . TRBJ2-5 TRBV5-4 TGTGCCAGCAGCTCCAGGGAACAAGAGACCCAGTACTTC CASSSREQETQYF
. . TRBJ1-2 TRBV2 TGTGCCAGCGGGATGCAGAATAACTATGGCTACACCTTC CASGMQNNYGYTF
. . TRBJ1-3 TRBV6-1 TGTGCCAGCAGTGATAGCCCCCGGAGGACGAACACCATATATTTT CASSDSPRRTNTIYF